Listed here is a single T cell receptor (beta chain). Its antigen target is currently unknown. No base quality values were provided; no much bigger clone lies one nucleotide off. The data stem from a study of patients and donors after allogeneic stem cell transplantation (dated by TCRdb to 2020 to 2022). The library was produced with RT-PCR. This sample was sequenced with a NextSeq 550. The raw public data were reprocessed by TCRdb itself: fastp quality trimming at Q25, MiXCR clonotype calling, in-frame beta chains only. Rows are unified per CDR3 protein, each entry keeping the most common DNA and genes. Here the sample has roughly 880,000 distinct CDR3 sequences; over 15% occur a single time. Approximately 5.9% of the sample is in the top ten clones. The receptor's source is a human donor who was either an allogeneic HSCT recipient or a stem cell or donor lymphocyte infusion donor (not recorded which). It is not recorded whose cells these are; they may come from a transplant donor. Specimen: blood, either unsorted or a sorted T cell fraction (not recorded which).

The DNA reads as follows: TGTGCCAGCAGCCCGATCGTCGGCAGGGCGACTTCTGGAAACACCATATATTTT. Its translation reads: CASSPIVGRATSGNTIYF. The rearranged segments are TRBV14 and TRBJ1-3; matching of 5 bases hints at TRBD1 as the D gene. The CDR3, from cysteine to phenylalanine, totals 18 residues. Only the CDR3 region is kept as DNA, spanning 54 bases read in frame from base 1. The V and J ends are trimmed by 4 bases and 1 base, leaving 20 bases between them. Sequences SGHDN (CDR1) and FVKESK (CDR2) are obtained from the germline V gene.